The T cell receptor (beta chain) described here comes from a study of blood T cell repertoires in COVID-19. Study-level background: COVID-19 samples collected from the United States, Italy and Spain covered acute and convalescent phases. PBMCs, B-cell-depleted T cells, or T cells provided the cDNA or gDNA that made up the material.

Authors' methods: By means of reference gene primer amplification, nucleated cell counts were estimated. Assay used: immunoSEQ multiplex PCR; TCRdb lists only in-frame clones, some missing. V, J and clone size are taken as reported in that table, and D and trimming were inferred from the DNA itself. Of 150,000 to 250,000 clones listed, about 76% were seen once; the top ten hold under 7%. The Seattle patients, enrolled during active infection, were followed longitudinally. Per germline, CDR1 LGHNA and CDR2 YNFKEQ. This CDR3 comprises 16 residues. The V and J ends lost 2 bases and 3 bases respectively, with 16 bases between them.

The sequenced sample was peripheral blood. The rearrangement uses TRBV4-2 and TRBJ1-2; D possibly corresponds to TRBD1 (6 bases). This receptor was obtained from a woman aged 40 to 49 with COVID-19, enrolled during active disease. The CDR3 loop reads CASSQSNREGYYGYTF. The DNA of the CDR3 is TGTGCCAGCAGCCAATCCAACAGGGAAGGATACTATGGCTACACCTTC.